The 5 T cell receptor beta chains listed next were all sequenced from one sample in a study of T-cell reconstitution after alpha-beta-depleted transplantation in children. The TCRbeta library was prepared with unique molecular identifiers. One entry per CDR3 protein results from TCRdb running MiXCR on the PCR reads. This table holds about 510,000 distinct CDR3 sequences, about 10% found once. Source: PBMCs, mostly from graft donor cells, taken 180 days after TCRalphabeta/CD19-depleted stem cell transplant. These receptors all come from a female patient aged 2-10 years who had a stem cell transplant for aplastic anemia, so the T cells may come from the graft donor.

The V and J genes are TRBV28 and TRBJ1-4; TRBD1 agrees at 12 bases. The CDR3 runs to 17 residues. Trimming at V came to 2 bases and at J to 4 bases, leaving 5 bases not matched to a gene. The germline V gene has CDR1 MDHEN and CDR2 SYDVKM. CDR3 in amino acids: CASSLPGQGAFNEKLFF. The CDR3 DNA is TGTGCCAGCAGTTTACCGGGACAGGGGGCCTTTAATGAAAAACTGTTTTTT.

In this sample, this clonotype turned up many times. The chain joins TRBV20-1 to TRBJ1-1, with 8 positions matching TRBD1. The length of the CDR3 is 12 residues. Germline trimming cut 5 bases from V and 7 bases from J; bases unmatched to any gene: 6. Germline CDR1 DFQATT, CDR2 SNEGSKA (reference sequence). The CDR3, as DNA: TGCAGTGCTCCCCAGGGGGCGAGTGAAGCTTTCTTT. Translated: CSAPQGASEAFF.

This clonotype was recorded at least ten times. The rearrangement joins TRBV2 to TRBJ2-7; 7 bases agree with TRBD1. J lost 2 bases, V lost 8 bases, and 6 bases had no gene match. This CDR3 is 13 amino acids long. The V gene's germline CDR1 is SNHLY and CDR2 FYNNEI. CDR3 DNA sequence: TGTGCCAGCGGTAGGGACAGCCCCTACGAGCAGTACTTC. Its protein product is CASGRDSPYEQYF.

J is TRBJ2-1 and V is TRBV28; no clear D gene. The CDR3 covers 16 residues. Deletions cut 0 bases from V and 8 bases from J, with 17 bases between. The germline V gene encodes CDR1 MDHEN and CDR2 SYDVKM. The CDR3 nucleotides read TGTGCCAGCAGTTTATGGTCGCCGAGAGATAACTATGAGCAGTTCTTC. Translation gives CASSLWSPRDNYEQFF.

The CDR3 sequence is CASSLSRRLGGNQPQHF. The CDR3 DNA is TGTGCCAGCAGTTTAAGTCGGCGTCTGGGTGGCAATCAGCCCCAGCATTTT. J is TRBJ1-5 and V is TRBV28, with D uncertain. V lost 2 bases and J lost 2, with 16 bases in between. The germline CDR1 and CDR2 sequences are MDHEN and SYDVKM. The CDR3 covers 17 residues.